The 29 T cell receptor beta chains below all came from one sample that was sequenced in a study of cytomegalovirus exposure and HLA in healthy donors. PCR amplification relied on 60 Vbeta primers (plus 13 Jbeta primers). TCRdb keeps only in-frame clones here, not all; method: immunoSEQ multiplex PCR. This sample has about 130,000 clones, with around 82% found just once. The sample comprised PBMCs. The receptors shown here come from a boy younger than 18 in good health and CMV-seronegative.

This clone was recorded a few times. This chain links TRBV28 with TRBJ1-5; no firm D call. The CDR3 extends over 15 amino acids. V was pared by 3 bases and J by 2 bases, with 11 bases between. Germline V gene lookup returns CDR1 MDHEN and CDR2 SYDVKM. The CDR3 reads CASSFLAEGNQPQHF. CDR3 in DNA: TGTGCCAGCAGTTTTCTGGCGGAAGGCAATCAGCCCCAGCATTTT. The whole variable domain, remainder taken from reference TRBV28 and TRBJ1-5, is DVKVTQSSRYLVKRTGEKVFLECVQDMDHENMFWYRQDPGLGLRLIYFSYDVKMKEKGDIPEGYSVSREKKERFSLILESASTNQTSMYLCASSFLAEGNQPQHFGDGTRLSIL.

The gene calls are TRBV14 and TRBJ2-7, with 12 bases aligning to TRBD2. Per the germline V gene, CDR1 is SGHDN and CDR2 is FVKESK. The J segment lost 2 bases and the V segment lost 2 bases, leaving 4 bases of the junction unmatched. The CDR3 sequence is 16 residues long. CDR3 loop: CASSQLRTSGTYEQYF. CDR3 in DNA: TGTGCCAGCAGCCAACTCAGGACTAGCGGGACCTACGAGCAGTACTTC.

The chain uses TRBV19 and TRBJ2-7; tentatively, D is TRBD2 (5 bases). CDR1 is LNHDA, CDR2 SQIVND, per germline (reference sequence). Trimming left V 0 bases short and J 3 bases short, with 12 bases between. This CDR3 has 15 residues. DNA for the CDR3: TGTGCCAGTAGTATAGAGGCGGGCGGCATCTACGAGCAGTACTTC. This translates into CASSIEAGGIYEQYF.

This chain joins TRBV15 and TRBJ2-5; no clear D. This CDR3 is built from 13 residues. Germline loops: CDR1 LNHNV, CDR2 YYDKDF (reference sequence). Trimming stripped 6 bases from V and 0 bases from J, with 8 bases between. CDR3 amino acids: CATSKRYQETQYF. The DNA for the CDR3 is TGTGCCACCAGTAAGAGGTACCAAGAGACCCAGTACTTC. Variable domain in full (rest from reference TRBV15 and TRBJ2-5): DAMVIQNPRYQVTQFGKPVTLSCSQTLNHNVMYWYQQKSSQAPKLLFHYYDKDFNNEADTPDNFQSRRPNTSFCFLDIRSPGLGDTAMYLCATSKRYQETQYFGPGTRLLVL.

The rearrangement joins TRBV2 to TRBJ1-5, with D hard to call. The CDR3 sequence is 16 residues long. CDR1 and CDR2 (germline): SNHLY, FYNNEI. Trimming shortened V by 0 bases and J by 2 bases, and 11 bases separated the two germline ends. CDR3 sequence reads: CASSEARGLGNQPQHF. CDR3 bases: TGTGCCAGCAGTGAAGCGAGAGGTCTCGGCAATCAGCCCCAGCATTTT.

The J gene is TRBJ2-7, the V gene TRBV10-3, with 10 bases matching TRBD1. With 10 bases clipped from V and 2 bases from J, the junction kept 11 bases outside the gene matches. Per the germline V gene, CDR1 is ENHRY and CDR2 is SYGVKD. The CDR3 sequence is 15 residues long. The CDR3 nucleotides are TGTGCCACTAGACCGGGACAGGGGCTCCCCTACGAGCAGTACTTC. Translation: CATRPGQGLPYEQYF.

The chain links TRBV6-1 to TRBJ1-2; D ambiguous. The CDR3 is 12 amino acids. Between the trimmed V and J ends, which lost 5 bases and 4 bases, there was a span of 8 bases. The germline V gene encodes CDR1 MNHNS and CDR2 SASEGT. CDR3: CASSMLSYGYTF. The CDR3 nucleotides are TGTGCCAGCAGTATGCTGAGCTATGGCTACACCTTC.

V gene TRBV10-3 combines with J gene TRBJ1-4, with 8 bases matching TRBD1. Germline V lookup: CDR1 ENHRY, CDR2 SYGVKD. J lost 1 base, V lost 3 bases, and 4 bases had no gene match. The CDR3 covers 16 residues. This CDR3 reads CAISDPQGGTNEKLFF. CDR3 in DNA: TGTGCCATCAGTGACCCACAGGGGGGAACTAATGAAAAACTGTTTTTT.

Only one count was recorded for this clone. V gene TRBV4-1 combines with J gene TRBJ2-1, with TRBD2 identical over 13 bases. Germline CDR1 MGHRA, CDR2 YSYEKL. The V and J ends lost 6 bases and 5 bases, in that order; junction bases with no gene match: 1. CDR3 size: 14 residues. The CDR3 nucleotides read TGCGCCAGCAGACTAGCGGGAGGGCACAATGAGCAGTTCTTC. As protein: CASRLAGGHNEQFF.

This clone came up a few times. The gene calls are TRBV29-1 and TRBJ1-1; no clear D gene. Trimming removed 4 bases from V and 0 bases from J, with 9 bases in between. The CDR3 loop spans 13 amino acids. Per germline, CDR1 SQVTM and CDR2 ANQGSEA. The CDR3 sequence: CSVAGKMNTEAFF. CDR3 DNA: TGCAGCGTTGCGGGGAAAATGAACACTGAAGCTTTCTTT.

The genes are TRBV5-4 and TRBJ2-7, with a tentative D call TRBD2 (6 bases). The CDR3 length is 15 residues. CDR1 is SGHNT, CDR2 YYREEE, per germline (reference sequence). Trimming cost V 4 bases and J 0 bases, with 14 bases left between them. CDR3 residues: CASSQDAGGSYEQYF. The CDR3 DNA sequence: TGTGCCAGCAGCCAGGACGCCGGGGGCTCCTACGAGCAGTACTTC. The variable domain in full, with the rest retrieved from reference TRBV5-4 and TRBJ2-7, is ETGVTQSPTHLIKTRGQQVTLRCSSQSGHNTVSWYQQALGQGPQFIFQYYREEENGRGNFPPRFSGLQFPNYSSELNVNALELDDSALYLCASSQDAGGSYEQYFGPGTRLTVT.

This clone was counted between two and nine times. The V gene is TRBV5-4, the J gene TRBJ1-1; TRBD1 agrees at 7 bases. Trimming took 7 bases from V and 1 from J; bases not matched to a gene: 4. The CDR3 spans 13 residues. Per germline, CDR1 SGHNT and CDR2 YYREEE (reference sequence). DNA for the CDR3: TGTGCCAGCTCCGAGGGGGCGAACACTGAAGCTTTCTTT. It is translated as CASSEGANTEAFF.

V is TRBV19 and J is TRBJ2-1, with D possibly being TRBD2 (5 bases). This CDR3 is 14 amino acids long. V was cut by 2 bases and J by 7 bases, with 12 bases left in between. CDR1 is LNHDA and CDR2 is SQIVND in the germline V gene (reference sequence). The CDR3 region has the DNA TGTGCCAGTAGTATAATGATAGCGAAGAATGAGCAGTTCTTC. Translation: CASSIMIAKNEQFF.

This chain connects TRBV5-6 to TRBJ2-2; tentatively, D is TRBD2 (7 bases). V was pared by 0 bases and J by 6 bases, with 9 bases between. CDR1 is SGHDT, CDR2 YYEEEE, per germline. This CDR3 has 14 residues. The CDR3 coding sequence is TGTGCCAGCAGCTTGGTCGGGGGGCCCGGGGAGCTGTTTTTT. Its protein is CASSLVGGPGELFF. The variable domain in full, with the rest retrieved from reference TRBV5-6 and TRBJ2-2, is DAGVTQSPTHLIKTRGQQVTLRCSPKSGHDTVSWYQQALGQGPQFIFQYYEEEERQRGNFPDRFSGHQFPNYSSELNVNALLLGDSALYLCASSLVGGPGELFFGEGSRLTVL.

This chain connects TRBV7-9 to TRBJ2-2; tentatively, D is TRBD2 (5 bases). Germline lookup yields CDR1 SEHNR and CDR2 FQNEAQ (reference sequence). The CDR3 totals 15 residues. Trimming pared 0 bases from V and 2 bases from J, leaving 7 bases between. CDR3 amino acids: CASSLASGNTGELFF. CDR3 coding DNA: TGTGCCAGCAGCTTAGCGAGCGGTAACACCGGGGAGCTGTTTTTT.

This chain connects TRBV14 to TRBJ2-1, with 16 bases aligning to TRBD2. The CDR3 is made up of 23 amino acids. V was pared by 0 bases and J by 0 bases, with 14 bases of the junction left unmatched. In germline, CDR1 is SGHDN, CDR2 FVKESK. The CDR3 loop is CASSQEAVIWGLAGGPSYNEQFF. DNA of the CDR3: TGTGCCAGCAGCCAAGAGGCGGTTATCTGGGGACTAGCGGGAGGGCCCTCCTACAATGAGCAGTTCTTC.

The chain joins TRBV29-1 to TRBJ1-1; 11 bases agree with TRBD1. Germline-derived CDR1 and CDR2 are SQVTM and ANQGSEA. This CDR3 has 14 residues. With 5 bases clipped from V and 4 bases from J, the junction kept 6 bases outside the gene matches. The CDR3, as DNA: TGCAGCGTTCGGACAGGGGGCAAAGTCACTGAAGCTTTCTTT. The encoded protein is CSVRTGGKVTEAFF.

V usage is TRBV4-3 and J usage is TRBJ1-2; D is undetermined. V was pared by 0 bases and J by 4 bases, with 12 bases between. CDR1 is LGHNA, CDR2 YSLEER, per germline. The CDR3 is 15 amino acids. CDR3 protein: CASSQDPGSFYGYTF. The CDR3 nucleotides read TGCGCCAGCAGCCAAGATCCTGGGAGTTTCTATGGCTACACCTTC.

The CDR3 protein is CANSLPGPNYGYTF. In nucleotides, the CDR3 is TGTGCCAACTCCTTGCCAGGTCCCAACTATGGCTACACCTTC. The V gene is TRBV7-2, the J gene TRBJ1-2; D gene uncertain. The germline CDR1 and CDR2 sequences are SGHTA and FQGNSA. This CDR3 is built from 14 residues. V dropped 10 bases and J dropped 2 bases, with 17 bases sitting between them.

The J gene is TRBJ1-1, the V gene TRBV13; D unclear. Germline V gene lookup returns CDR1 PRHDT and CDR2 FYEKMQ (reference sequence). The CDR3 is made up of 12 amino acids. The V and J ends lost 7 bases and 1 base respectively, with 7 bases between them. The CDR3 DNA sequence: TGTGCCAGCACCCGACAGAACACTGAAGCTTTCTTT. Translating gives CASTRQNTEAFF.

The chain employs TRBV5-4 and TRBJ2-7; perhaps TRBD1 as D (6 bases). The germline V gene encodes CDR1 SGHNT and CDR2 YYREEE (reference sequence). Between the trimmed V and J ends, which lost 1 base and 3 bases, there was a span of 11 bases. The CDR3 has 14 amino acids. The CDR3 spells CASSLQGTGYEQYF. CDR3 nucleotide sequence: TGTGCCAGCAGCTTGCAGGGGACGGGCTACGAGCAGTACTTC.

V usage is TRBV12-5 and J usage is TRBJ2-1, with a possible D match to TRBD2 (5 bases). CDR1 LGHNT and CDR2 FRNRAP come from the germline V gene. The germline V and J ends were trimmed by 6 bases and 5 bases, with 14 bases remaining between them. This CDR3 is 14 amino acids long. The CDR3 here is CASGKSGVHNEQFF. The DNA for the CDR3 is TGTGCTAGTGGCAAAAGCGGAGTCCACAATGAGCAGTTCTTC.

The CDR3 nucleotides read TGTGCCAGCAGAATCTCTAGCGGGAGTATGAATGAGCAGTTCTTC. It encodes CASRISSGSMNEQFF. The chain employs TRBV27 and TRBJ2-1; 10 bases align to TRBD2. Germline V gene sequence: CDR1 MNHEY, CDR2 SMNVEV (reference sequence). The CDR3 loop spans 15 amino acids. After removal of 6 bases from V and 7 bases from J, the junction contained 9 bases not matched to a gene.

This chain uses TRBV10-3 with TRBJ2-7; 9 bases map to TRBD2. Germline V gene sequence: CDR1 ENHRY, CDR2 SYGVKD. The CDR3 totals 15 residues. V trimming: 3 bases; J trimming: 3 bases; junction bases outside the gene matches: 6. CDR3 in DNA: TGTGCCATCAGTGACAGGCTAGCGGGGATCTACGAGCAGTACTTC. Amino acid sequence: CAISDRLAGIYEQYF.

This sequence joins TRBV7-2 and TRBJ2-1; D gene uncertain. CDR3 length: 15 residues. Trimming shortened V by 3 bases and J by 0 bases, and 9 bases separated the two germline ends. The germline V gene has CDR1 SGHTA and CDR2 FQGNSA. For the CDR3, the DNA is TGTGCCAGCAGCTTCGTCCCCAGCTCCTACAATGAGCAGTTCTTC. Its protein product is CASSFVPSSYNEQFF.

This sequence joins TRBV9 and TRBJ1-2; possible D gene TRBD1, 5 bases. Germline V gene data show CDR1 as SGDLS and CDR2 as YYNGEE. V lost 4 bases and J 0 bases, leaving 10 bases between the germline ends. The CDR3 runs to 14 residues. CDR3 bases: TGTGCCAGCAGCACCAGGGATACTAACTATGGCTACACCTTC. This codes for CASSTRDTNYGYTF.

The CDR3 coding sequence is TGTGCCAGCAGTTACAGGGGGCGCGGCACTGAAGCTTTCTTT. Encoded protein: CASSYRGRGTEAFF. The chain carries TRBV27 and TRBJ1-1, with 9 bases aligning to TRBD1. Per the germline V gene, CDR1 is MNHEY and CDR2 is SMNVEV (reference sequence). V lost 4 bases to trimming and J lost 4 bases; unmatched junction nucleotides: 4. CDR3 length: 14 residues.

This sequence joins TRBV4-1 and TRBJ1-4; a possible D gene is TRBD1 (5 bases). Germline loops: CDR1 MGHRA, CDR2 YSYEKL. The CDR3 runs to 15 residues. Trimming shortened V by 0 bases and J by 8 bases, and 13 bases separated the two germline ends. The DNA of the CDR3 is TGCGCCAGCAGCCAAGAGGGGCCGGGAGGGGAAAAACTGTTTTTT. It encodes CASSQEGPGGEKLFF.

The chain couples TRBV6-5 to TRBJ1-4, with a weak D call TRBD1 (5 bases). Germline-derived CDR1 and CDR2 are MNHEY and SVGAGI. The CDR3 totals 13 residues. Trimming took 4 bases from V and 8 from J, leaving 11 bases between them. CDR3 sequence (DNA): TGTGCCAGCAGTTGGGGGGTTGGAGAAAAACTGTTTTTT. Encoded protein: CASSWGVGEKLFF.